This T cell receptor (beta chain) was captured in a study of blood T cell repertoires in COVID-19. The overall study: COVID-19 samples, acute and convalescent, were from the United States, Italy and Spain. The cDNA or gDNA used as material had been derived from T cells, B-cell-depleted T cells, or PBMCs.

The sample holds many counts of this clone. Between the trimmed V and J ends, which lost 5 bases and 1 base, there was a span of 12 bases. Germline CDR1 reads SGHTA; CDR2 reads FQGTGA. There are 14 residues in the CDR3. Authors' data handling: From reference gene primer amplification, estimates of nucleated cell counts were derived. The assay was immunoSEQ multiplex PCR, and TCRdb's table has in-frame clones only and misses some. V and J calls and clone size are given by that table; D and trimming were obtained from the DNA. Of approximately 150,000 clones listed, 79% are singletons. The sequenced material came from peripheral blood. The source is a man over 45 with active or convalescent COVID-19. The chain is built from TRBV7-3 and TRBJ2-7, with D perhaps matching TRBD1 (6 bases). The CDR3 spells CASSRAGQSYEQYF. As DNA, the CDR3 is TGTGCCAGCAGCCGAGCCGGACAGTCCTACGAGCAGTACTTC.